This record covers a single T cell receptor (beta chain). The antigen is unknown. The sample comes from a study of vaccination and CD4 T cells after COVID-19. Overall study: A positive SARS-CoV-2 nasal swab PCR result was recorded for each convalescent patient; about ten were mild and one severe.

The treatment was: roughly nine-day PBMC culture with coronavirus spike peptide pools or control peptides (ViraFEST assay). Convalescent patients tested SARS-CoV-2 PCR positive from March to December 2020, before Alpha, Beta and Delta emerged. This CDR3 spans 15 amino acids. Germline CDR1 SGHTA, CDR2 FQGTGA. V shed 3 bases, J shed 4 bases, and the junction held 5 bases outside the gene matches. Cultured CD4+ T cell DNA underwent sequencing with the Oncomine TCR Beta short-read assay. TCRdb fed the PCR reads into MiXCR, producing one record per CDR3 protein. The repertoire holds roughly 14,000 distinct CDR3 sequences, with 40% to 60% as singletons. Whole-study results and caveats: Going from approximately 21 to 38, median SARS-CoV-2-reactive clonotypes did not rise significantly.

Material for sequencing was CD4+ T cells from blood, cultured in vitro. V usage is TRBV7-3 and J usage is TRBJ2-1; 8 bases fit TRBD2. This clonotype was obtained from a human donor who had recovered from COVID-19. The CDR3 region is CASSFTREGYNEQFF. The CDR3 nucleotides are TGTGCCAGCAGCTTTACCCGGGAGGGATACAATGAGCAGTTCTTC. The full variable domain, with the rest looked up from reference TRBV7-3 and TRBJ2-1, is GAGVSQTPSNKVTEKGKYVELRCDPISGHTALYWYRQSLGQGPEFLIYFQGTGAADDSGLPNDRFFAVRPEGSVSTLKIQRTERGDSAVYLCASSFTREGYNEQFFGPGTRLTVL.